This record looks at one TCR beta chain sequence and its context. This specimen comes from a study of immune cell composition in non-small cell lung cancer. Study background: Histologic subtype was mainly adenocarcinoma or squamous cell carcinoma.

The repertoire was sequenced with immunoSEQ multiplex PCR; TCRdb's copy has only in-frame clones and lacks some. The data show roughly 2,600 clones, about 79% seen once. The CDR3 sequence is 14 residues long. CDR1 and CDR2 from the germline V gene are KGHSH and LQKENI. J was trimmed by 6 bases and V by 3 bases; bases with no gene match: 5. This TCR was recovered from a human donor with non-small cell lung cancer. This chain uses TRBV18 with TRBJ2-1; 7 bases map to TRBD2. Sequences were obtained from lung tumor tissue. In DNA form, the CDR3 reads TGTGCCAGCTCACCTGGCGGGAGCGTCAATGAGCAGTTCTTC. Its protein is CASSPGGSVNEQFF.